These T cell receptor beta chains were read from a single sample in a study of PD-1 blockade in classical Hodgkin lymphoma. Some clones are missing from TCRdb's copy, which holds only in-frame ones; the method was immunoSEQ multiplex PCR. The table includes 14,000 to 15,000 clones, about 60% detected once. This material consisted of peripheral blood mononuclear cells (PBMCs), taken at baseline. The receptor source for this set is a human donor with classical Hodgkin lymphoma. CDR3s include the opening cysteine and the closing phenylalanine or tryptophan. Each record gives: J gene, V gene, D gene, clone size, CDR3 protein, CDR3 DNA. D genes are given only for firm matches. A clone size is listed for some rows: how often the clone was seen (once, few, many), or a class if it is expanded.

j_call: TRBJ1-1
v_call: TRBV7-9
d_call: NA
clone_size: NA
cdr3_aa: CASSTANTEAFF
cdr3_nt: TGTGCCAGCAGCACCGCGAACACTGAAGCTTTCTTT

j_call: TRBJ2-1
v_call: TRBV5-6
d_call: NA
clone_size: NA
cdr3_aa: CASSLGPQDEQFF
cdr3_nt: TGTGCCAGCAGCTTGGGCCCCCAGGATGAGCAGTTCTTC

j_call: TRBJ2-1
v_call: TRBV6-1
d_call: TRBD2
clone_size: NA
cdr3_aa: CASSELAGGYNEQFF
cdr3_nt: TGTGCCAGCAGTGAACTAGCGGGAGGGTACAATGAGCAGTTCTTC

j_call: TRBJ2-7
v_call: TRBV6-6
d_call: NA
clone_size: NA
cdr3_aa: CASSLGGFSEQYF
cdr3_nt: TGTGCCAGCAGCCTAGGCGGGTTTAGCGAGCAGTACTTC

j_call: TRBJ2-1
v_call: TRBV15
d_call: TRBD2
clone_size: NA
cdr3_aa: CATSRLAGVVYNEQFF
cdr3_nt: TGTGCCACCAGCAGACTAGCGGGAGTGGTGTACAATGAGCAGTTCTTC

j_call: TRBJ1-4
v_call: TRBV9
d_call: NA
clone_size: NA
cdr3_aa: CASSGLGRGIEGGREKLFF
cdr3_nt: TGTGCCAGCAGCGGTCTCGGTAGGGGAATAGAAGGTGGCAGGGAAAAACTGTTTTTT

j_call: TRBJ2-7
v_call: TRBV19
d_call: TRBD2
clone_size: NA
cdr3_aa: CASSSLAGEYEQYF
cdr3_nt: TGTGCCAGTAGTTCACTAGCGGGAGAATACGAGCAGTACTTC

j_call: TRBJ2-1
v_call: TRBV4-3
d_call: NA
clone_size: NA
cdr3_aa: CASSHSSANNEQFF
cdr3_nt: TGCGCCAGCAGCCATTCTAGCGCAAACAATGAGCAGTTCTTC

j_call: TRBJ2-3
v_call: TRBV19
d_call: TRBD1
clone_size: NA
cdr3_aa: CASSETQPDRTRDTQYF
cdr3_nt: TGTGCCAGTAGCGAGACCCAACCGGACAGGACCAGGGATACGCAGTATTTT

j_call: TRBJ2-7
v_call: TRBV4-2
d_call: NA
clone_size: NA
cdr3_aa: CASSQERRYEQYF
cdr3_nt: TGTGCCAGCAGCCAAGAGCGCCGCTACGAGCAGTACTTC

j_call: TRBJ2-7
v_call: TRBV4-1
d_call: TRBD2
clone_size: few
cdr3_aa: CASSQTGTSGYEQYF
cdr3_nt: TGCGCCAGCAGCCAAACCGGGACTAGCGGCTACGAGCAGTACTTC

j_call: TRBJ2-7
v_call: TRBV7-9
d_call: TRBD1
clone_size: NA
cdr3_aa: CASSVIGTAYEQYF
cdr3_nt: TGTGCCAGCAGCGTGATTGGGACAGCCTACGAGCAGTACTTC

j_call: TRBJ1-4
v_call: TRBV11-2
d_call: NA
clone_size: NA
cdr3_aa: CASSFLTGMAKLFF
cdr3_nt: TGTGCCAGCAGCTTCTTAACAGGGATGGCAAAACTGTTTTTT

j_call: TRBJ2-3
v_call: TRBV5-1
d_call: NA
clone_size: few
cdr3_aa: CASRPGPITDTQYF
cdr3_nt: TGCGCCAGCAGACCGGGACCCATCACAGATACGCAGTATTTT

j_call: TRBJ1-2
v_call: TRBV4-2
d_call: NA
clone_size: medium-sized
cdr3_aa: CASSQGDGYTF
cdr3_nt: TGTGCCAGCAGCCAAGGGGATGGCTACACCTTC

j_call: TRBJ1-1
v_call: TRBV30
d_call: NA
clone_size: medium-sized
cdr3_aa: CAWSGGTTEAFF
cdr3_nt: TGTGCCTGGAGCGGGGGGACCACTGAAGCTTTCTTT

j_call: TRBJ2-7
v_call: TRBV10-3
d_call: TRBD2
clone_size: NA
cdr3_aa: CAISLAGEDYFEQYF
cdr3_nt: TGTGCCATCAGCTTAGCGGGGGAGGATTATTTCGAGCAGTACTTC

j_call: TRBJ1-5
v_call: TRBV28
d_call: NA
clone_size: NA
cdr3_aa: CASRVASGHNQPQHF
cdr3_nt: TGTGCCAGCAGGGTCGCCTCGGGGCACAATCAGCCCCAGCATTTT

j_call: TRBJ1-1
v_call: TRBV6-5
d_call: NA
clone_size: few
cdr3_aa: CASSYDLGQQAFF
cdr3_nt: TGTGCCAGCAGTTACGACCTAGGGCAGCAAGCTTTCTTT

j_call: TRBJ2-7
v_call: TRBV7-9
d_call: TRBD1
clone_size: few
cdr3_aa: CASSQVRGTGRPYEQYF
cdr3_nt: TGTGCCAGCAGCCAAGTCCGAGGGACAGGAAGACCCTACGAGCAGTACTTC

j_call: TRBJ2-7
v_call: TRBV18
d_call: NA
clone_size: NA
cdr3_aa: CASSPGENLDEQYF
cdr3_nt: TGTGCCAGCTCACCAGGGGAGAATCTGGACGAGCAGTACTTC

j_call: TRBJ2-3
v_call: TRBV5-1
d_call: TRBD2
clone_size: NA
cdr3_aa: CASSLRGLAEGNTQYF
cdr3_nt: TGCGCCAGCAGCTTACGAGGACTAGCGGAGGGAAATACGCAGTATTTT

j_call: TRBJ2-7
v_call: TRBV25-1
d_call: NA
clone_size: few
cdr3_aa: CASTNSYEQYF
cdr3_nt: TGTGCCAGCACAAACTCCTACGAGCAGTACTTC

j_call: TRBJ2-7
v_call: TRBV5-1
d_call: TRBD1
clone_size: once
cdr3_aa: CASSFDRAYEQYF
cdr3_nt: TGCGCCAGCAGCTTCGACAGGGCCTACGAGCAGTACTTC

j_call: TRBJ1-6
v_call: TRBV15
d_call: NA
clone_size: medium-sized
cdr3_aa: CATSRDGENSPLHF
cdr3_nt: TGTGCCACCAGCAGAGATGGGGAGAATTCACCCCTCCACTTT

j_call: TRBJ1-1
v_call: TRBV25-1
d_call: NA
clone_size: NA
cdr3_aa: CASSDPSGGDTEAFF
cdr3_nt: TGTGCCAGCAGTGATCCGTCCGGGGGTGACACTGAAGCTTTCTTT

j_call: TRBJ2-7
v_call: TRBV5-5
d_call: TRBD1
clone_size: NA
cdr3_aa: CASATGGPYEQYF
cdr3_nt: TGTGCCAGCGCGACAGGGGGCCCCTACGAGCAGTACTTC

j_call: TRBJ2-1
v_call: TRBV19
d_call: TRBD2
clone_size: NA
cdr3_aa: CASSSGGRDFYNEQFF
cdr3_nt: TGTGCCAGTAGTTCGGGAGGAAGGGACTTCTACAATGAGCAGTTCTTC

j_call: TRBJ1-1
v_call: TRBV6-6
d_call: NA
clone_size: NA
cdr3_aa: CASSAAGGALTEAFF
cdr3_nt: TGTGCCAGCAGTGCCGCCGGGGGCGCTCTCACTGAAGCTTTCTTT

j_call: TRBJ1-2
v_call: TRBV25-1
d_call: TRBD1
clone_size: NA
cdr3_aa: CASSDPGQGSTYGYTF
cdr3_nt: TGTGCCAGCAGTGACCCGGGACAGGGCTCGACTTATGGCTACACCTTC

j_call: TRBJ2-7
v_call: TRBV7-9
d_call: TRBD1
clone_size: NA
cdr3_aa: CASSYRGSYEQYF
cdr3_nt: TGTGCCAGCAGCTACAGGGGGTCCTACGAGCAGTACTTC